Included here is one TCR beta chain sequence, with context. Its antigen is unidentified. This CDR3 is 14 amino acids long. V gave up 3 bases and J gave up 2 bases, with 11 bases separating them. CDR1 is MNHEY and CDR2 is SVGAGI in the germline V gene. The record originates from a study of CD8+ T cells in alopecia areata. For the study at large: Treated patients received oral tofacitinib, 5 to 10 mg twice daily. Study-wide results and limits: Clonality in lesional scalp, especially alopecia totalis/universalis, exceeded that of normal scalp. Scalp sample sequencing also detects resident alphabeta T cells of normal skin.

Extracted from the samples, RNA was reverse transcribed into cDNA to serve as the sequencing template. Produced via immunoSEQ multiplex PCR; TCRdb's table is partial and in-frame only. The sample comprises about 97,000 clones, 35% to 45% of which are singletons, and approximately 1.5% rests with the top ten. Researchers took lesional scalp punch biopsies and peripheral blood from people who were alopecia areata patients. The J gene is TRBJ2-7, the V gene TRBV6-5; D gene uncertain. The sample comprised CD4+ T cells sorted from blood. The TCR sequence derives from a human donor with alopecia areata. The DNA for the CDR3 is TGTGCCAGCAGTTATCTACAGAGGACCTACGAGCAGTACTTC. Its translation is CASSYLQRTYEQYF.